Listed here are 3 T cell receptor beta chains from one sample, sequenced in a study of sequential checkpoint blockade in melanoma (dated by TCRdb to about 2019). The library was produced with the immunoSEQ multiplex PCR assay. Here the immuneACCESS table is served through TCRdb, limited to in-frame sequences with V and J called. Missing clones are a known gap in these copies; in checked studies unresolved V genes cover under half, and the rest lacks a known reason. For this sample the table gives 15,000 to 20,000 clones, of which over 75% were detected only once. The top ten hold around 30% of the sample. The sample's treatment or condition label is to be understood as: randomized to nivolumab then ipilimumab (arm A) or the reverse (arm B). The material sequenced was CD8+ T cells sorted from blood (inferred from file names), taken from a patient given nivolumab and ipilimumab in sequence. All receptors come from a human donor with melanoma.

Here the CDR3 reads CASSLGGGAYEQYF. For the CDR3, the DNA is TGTGCCAGCAGCTTGGGGGGAGGGGCTTACGAGCAGTACTTC. This chain links TRBV7-2 with TRBJ2-7; 7 bases match TRBD2. Germline lookup yields CDR1 SGHTA and CDR2 FQGNSA. This CDR3 spans 14 amino acids. V lost 3 bases to trimming and J lost 4 bases; unmatched junction nucleotides: 6.

The rearrangement joins TRBV6-4 to TRBJ2-6, with a tentative D call TRBD2 (5 bases). The length of the CDR3 is 15 residues. V was trimmed by 3 bases and J by 1 base, leaving 7 bases between them. From germline, CDR1 is MRHNA and CDR2 SNTAGT. The DNA for the CDR3 is TGTGCCAGCAGTGATGAGGGTTCTGGGGCCAACGTCCTGACTTTC. Amino acid sequence: CASSDEGSGANVLTF.

The V gene is TRBV15, the J gene TRBJ2-7, with TRBD1 identical over 9 bases. The CDR3 is 15 amino acids. V lost 4 bases and J lost 1; bases outside the gene matches: 5. CDR1 is LNHNV, CDR2 YYDKDF, per germline (reference sequence). The CDR3 DNA reads as TGTGCCACCAGCACGGACAGGGGTGGATCCTACGAGCAGTACTTC. As protein: CATSTDRGGSYEQYF.